A selection of T cell receptor beta chains follows, all from one sample in a study of beta chain features in type 1 diabetes. TCRdb's table, derived via immunoSEQ multiplex PCR, lists solely in-frame clones and lacks some. The sample records about 660,000 clones, over 13% being singletons. The sample was naive CD4+ T cells from blood. These receptors were obtained from a man aged 18 to 29 with type 1 diabetes. Each CDR3 is given with its conserved first and last residue. The D gene is left open where the match is weak. Size is omitted from some rows. Given values are once, few, many or a class for expanded clones.

clone_size	j_call	d_call	v_call	cdr3_nt	cdr3_aa
few	TRBJ1-2	.	TRBV7-9	TGTGCCAGCAGCATTTTTACAGGGCACGGCTACACCTTC	CASSIFTGHGYTF
few	TRBJ1-2	TRBD1	TRBV7-2	TGTGCCAGCAGCTTAGCTACAGGGGGCGGCTATGGCTACACCTTC	CASSLATGGGYGYTF
.	TRBJ2-3	TRBD2	TRBV4-3	TGCGCCAGCAGCCAAGATAACCTAGCGGGGGATTCGCAGTATTTT	CASSQDNLAGDSQYF
.	TRBJ1-1	.	TRBV7-9	TGTGCCAGCACCTACAGCGACACTGAAGCTTTCTTT	CASTYSDTEAFF
.	TRBJ2-1	.	TRBV5-1	TGCGCCAGCAGCTTGGGGACATTCGTCTCCTACAATGAGCAGTTCTTC	CASSLGTFVSYNEQFF
few	TRBJ2-3	.	TRBV2	TGTGCCAGCCTGCGGGACGCTAGCACAGATACGCAGTATTTT	CASLRDASTDTQYF
few	TRBJ2-1	TRBD1	TRBV4-2	TGTGCCAGCAGCTCCCCTACAGGACAGGGATTTGGGTCGCAGTTCTTC	CASSSPTGQGFGSQFF
.	TRBJ1-4	TRBD1	TRBV2	TGTGCCAGCAGAGGGACAGGCGGGGAAAAACTGTTTTTT	CASRGTGGEKLFF
few	TRBJ2-3	.	TRBV21-1	TGTGCCAGCAGCCACCCTGGTCAGAGCACAGATACGCAGTATTTT	CASSHPGQSTDTQYF
few	TRBJ2-3	.	TRBV4-1	TGCGCCAGCAGCCAACTGGGACTGCACACAGATACGCAGTATTTT	CASSQLGLHTDTQYF
.	TRBJ2-2	.	TRBV5-6	TGTGCCAGCAGCTTGGCCCGGCGGTTGAACACCGGGGAGCTGTTTTTT	CASSLARRLNTGELFF
few	TRBJ2-1	.	TRBV4-2	TGTGCCAGCAGCCCGACCTTGTTGGGTAGCTCCTACAATGAGCAGTTCTTC	CASSPTLLGSSYNEQFF
.	TRBJ2-7	.	TRBV28	TGTGCCAGCAGTTTATTCCCGCCTTACGAGCAGTACTTC	CASSLFPPYEQYF
.	TRBJ1-1	.	TRBV29-1	TGCAGCGCCCAACGGGTGCAGCCCAGGGAACCTGCGTTCTTT	CSAQRVQPREPAFF
few	TRBJ2-1	.	TRBV4-2	TGTGCCAGCAGCCCCCAGCTGAGGAGCTCCTACAATGAGCAGTTCTTC	CASSPQLRSSYNEQFF
.	TRBJ1-2	.	TRBV30	TGTGCCTGGAGTCCATTCGACAGCCCCGGGGGCTATACCTTC	CAWSPFDSPGGYTF
few	TRBJ2-7	.	TRBV7-2	TGTGCCAGCAGCTTCTCCCCCACGGGGAATGACGAGCAGTACTTC	CASSFSPTGNDEQYF
few	TRBJ2-1	.	TRBV19	TGTGCCAGTAGCCATGACAGTGGTGAGCAGTTCTTC	CASSHDSGEQFF
.	TRBJ1-2	.	TRBV28	TGTGCCAGCAGTTTCCCGCCGGATCTCTATGGCTACACCTTC	CASSFPPDLYGYTF
.	TRBJ1-1	.	TRBV7-9	TGTGCCAGCAGCTTAGCTGGAAACACTGAAGCTTTCTTT	CASSLAGNTEAFF
.	TRBJ2-3	.	TRBV29-1	TGCAGCGTTGTTATGGGAGGAGATACGCAGTATTTT	CSVVMGGDTQYF
.	TRBJ2-5	TRBD1	TRBV18	TGTGCCAGCTCACCACGACAGGGGTCCGGTGAGACCCAGTACTTC	CASSPRQGSGETQYF
few	TRBJ2-1	TRBD1	TRBV6-1	TGTGCCAGCAGTGCAGGGACAGGCCGTAATGAGCAGTTCTTC	CASSAGTGRNEQFF
.	TRBJ2-7	.	TRBV19	TGTGCCAGTAGTAAGAATGACTACGAGCAGTACTTC	CASSKNDYEQYF
few	TRBJ2-7	.	TRBV5-4	TGTGCCAGCAGCTTGGGATACGAGCAGTACTTC	CASSLGYEQYF
few	TRBJ2-1	TRBD1	TRBV4-1	TGCGCCAGCAGCCAAGAACAGGGGGCATCGTCTTACAATGAGCAGTTCTTC	CASSQEQGASSYNEQFF
.	TRBJ1-1	.	TRBV19	TGTGCCAGTACCCCCACCCGGACTACGAACACTGAAGCTTTCTTT	CASTPTRTTNTEAFF
many	TRBJ2-1	.	TRBV29-1	TGCAGCGTTCGGCCGAGCTCCTACAATGAGCAGTTCTTC	CSVRPSSYNEQFF